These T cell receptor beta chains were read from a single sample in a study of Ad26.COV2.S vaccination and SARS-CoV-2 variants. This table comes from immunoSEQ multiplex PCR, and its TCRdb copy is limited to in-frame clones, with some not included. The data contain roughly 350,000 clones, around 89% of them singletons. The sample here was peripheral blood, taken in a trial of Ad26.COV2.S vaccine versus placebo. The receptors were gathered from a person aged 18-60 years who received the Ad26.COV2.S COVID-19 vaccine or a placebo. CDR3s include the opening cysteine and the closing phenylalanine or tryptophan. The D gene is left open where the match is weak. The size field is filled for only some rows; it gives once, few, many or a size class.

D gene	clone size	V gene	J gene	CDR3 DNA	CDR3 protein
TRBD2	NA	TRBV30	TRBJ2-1	TGCTCTCATTCCGGGGGACTAGCGGGGCACCCTTCCTACAATGAGCAGTTCTTC	CSHSGGLAGHPSYNEQFF
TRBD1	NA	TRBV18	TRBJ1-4	TGTGCCAGCTCACCACGGGGACAGGGGGATGAAAAACTGTTTTTT	CASSPRGQGDEKLFF
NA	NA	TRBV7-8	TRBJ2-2	TGTGCCAGCAGCTTCGGGACCGCGCACACCGGGGAGCTGTTTTTT	CASSFGTAHTGELFF
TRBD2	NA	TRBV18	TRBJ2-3	TGTGCCAGCTCACCACCCGCGACTAGCGGGGCGACTAGCACAGATACGCAGTATTTT	CASSPPATSGATSTDTQYF
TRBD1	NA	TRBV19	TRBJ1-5	TGTGCCAGTAGAGGGACAGGGGGCAACAATCAGCCCCAGCATTTT	CASRGTGGNNQPQHF
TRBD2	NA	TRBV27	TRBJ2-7	TGTGCCAGCAGACGCGACAGTGTGGGGACTAGCTCCTACGAGCAGTACTTC	CASRRDSVGTSSYEQYF
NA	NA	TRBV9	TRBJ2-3	TGTGCCAGCAGCCCCCTGGCCGCCGACCTTTATACGCAGTATTTT	CASSPLAADLYTQYF
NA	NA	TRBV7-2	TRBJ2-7	TGTGCCAGCAGCTTAGGCAGGGGTAGAAGTCGCGAGCAGTACTTC	CASSLGRGRSREQYF
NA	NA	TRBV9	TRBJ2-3	TGTGCCAGCAGCGTAGCTGGACGAATTGGGGGCACAGATACGCAGTATTTT	CASSVAGRIGGTDTQYF
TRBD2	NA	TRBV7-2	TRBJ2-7	TGTGCCAGCAGCTTAGATCCCGGGACTAGACTCGAGCAGTACTTC	CASSLDPGTRLEQYF
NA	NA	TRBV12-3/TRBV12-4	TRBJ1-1	TGTGCCAGCAGTTTAACAAGAAACACTGAAGCTTTCTTT	CASSLTRNTEAFF
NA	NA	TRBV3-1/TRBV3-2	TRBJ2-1	TGTGCCAGCAGCCAAGAGGCGGGGCCTTCCTACAATGAGCAGTTCTTC	CASSQEAGPSYNEQFF
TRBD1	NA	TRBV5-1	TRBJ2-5	TGCGCCAGCAGCTTGGAAGGGGGCGGAGAGACCCAGTACTTC	CASSLEGGGETQYF
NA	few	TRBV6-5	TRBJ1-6	TGTGCCAGCAGTTACTCAACAGGGTCGCGATCACCCCTCCACTTT	CASSYSTGSRSPLHF
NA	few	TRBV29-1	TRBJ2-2	TGCAGCGTTGTAAGACCTAACACCGGGGAGCTGTTTTTT	CSVVRPNTGELFF
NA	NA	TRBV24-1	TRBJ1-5	TGTGCCACCTCAATACACGGGGCAGTTAGCAATCAGCCCCAGCATTTT	CATSIHGAVSNQPQHF
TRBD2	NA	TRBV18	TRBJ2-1	TGTGCCAGCTCACCACGTTCCCAGGGGGCTAGCGGGAGCAATGAGCAGTTCTTC	CASSPRSQGASGSNEQFF
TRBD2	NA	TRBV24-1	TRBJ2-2	TGTGCCACCGCGGGAGGGGCCACCGGGGAGCTGTTTTTT	CATAGGATGELFF
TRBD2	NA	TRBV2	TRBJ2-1	TGTGCCAGCAGTGGAAGGACTAGCTCCTACAATGAGCAGTTCTTC	CASSGRTSSYNEQFF
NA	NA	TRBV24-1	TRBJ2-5	TGTGCCACCAGTGAAAGAGGGGTGCCCCAAGAGACCCAGTACTTC	CATSERGVPQETQYF
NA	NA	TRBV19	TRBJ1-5	TGTGCCAGTAGTTTGGGGAGTTATAGCAATCAGCCCCAGCATTTT	CASSLGSYSNQPQHF
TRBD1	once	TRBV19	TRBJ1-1	TGTGCCAGTAGTATAGGGGCGGACAGGGGGCTCCCGGACACTGAAGCTTTCTTT	CASSIGADRGLPDTEAFF
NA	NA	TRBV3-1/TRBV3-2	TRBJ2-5	TGTGCCAGCAGCCTTAAGACAGGCGGAATAGAGACCCAGTACTTC	CASSLKTGGIETQYF
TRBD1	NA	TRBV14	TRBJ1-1	TGTGCCAGCAGCCAAGCGTGGGACAGGGGGCTTCTGAACACTGAAGCTTTCTTT	CASSQAWDRGLLNTEAFF
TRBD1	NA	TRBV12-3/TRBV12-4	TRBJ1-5	TGTGCCAGTTCGAAGGGGGCAAGCCAGCCCCAGCATTTT	CASSKGASQPQHF
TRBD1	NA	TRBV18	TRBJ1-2	TGTGCCAGCTCACTCAGGGGGGACTATGGCTACACCTTC	CASSLRGDYGYTF
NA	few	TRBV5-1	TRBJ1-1	TGCGCCAGCAGCCGCTCGACAGTGAAGCCTGAATCTTTCTTT	CASSRSTVKPESFF
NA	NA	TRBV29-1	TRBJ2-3	TGCAGCGTTGGAACAGATACGCAGTATTTT	CSVGTDTQYF
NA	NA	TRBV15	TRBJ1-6	TGTGCCACGGCCGCTGGGGGGTATTCACCCCTCCACTTT	CATAAGGYSPLHF
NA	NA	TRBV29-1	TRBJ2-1	TGCAGCGTCCTTGACTACAATGAGCAGTTCTTC	CSVLDYNEQFF
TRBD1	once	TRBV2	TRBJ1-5	TGTGCCAGCAACCGGGACAGGGGCAATCAGCCCCAGCATTTT	CASNRDRGNQPQHF
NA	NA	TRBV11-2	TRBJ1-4	TGTGCCAGCAGCTTTGGGCCTAATGAAAAACTGTTTTTT	CASSFGPNEKLFF
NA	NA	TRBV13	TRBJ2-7	TGTGCCAGCAGCCACCAGAAGCCGGGACAAGGGACCTACGAGCAGTACTTC	CASSHQKPGQGTYEQYF
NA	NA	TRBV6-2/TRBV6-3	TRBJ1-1	TGTGCCAGCAGTTACCGGGTCGGCTTCGGTGAGAACACTGAAGCTTTCTTT	CASSYRVGFGENTEAFF
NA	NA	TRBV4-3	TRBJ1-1	TGCGCCAGCAGCCAAAGATCTGGTTACACTGAAGCTTTCTTT	CASSQRSGYTEAFF
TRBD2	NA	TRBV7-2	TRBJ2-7	TGTGCCAGCAGCTTAGAAGGGACTAGCGGGGGGATGGAGCAGTACTTC	CASSLEGTSGGMEQYF
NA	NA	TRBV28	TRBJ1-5	TGTGCCAGCAGTTTCTCAGGGGTTAATCAGCCCCAGCATTTT	CASSFSGVNQPQHF
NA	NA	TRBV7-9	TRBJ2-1	TGTGCCAGCAGCTTTCGGGGGGCCAAGTACAATGAGCAGTTCTTC	CASSFRGAKYNEQFF
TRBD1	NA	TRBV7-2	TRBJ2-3	TGTGCCAGCAGTCCGACAGGGGATTCGGGAGATACGCAGTATTTT	CASSPTGDSGDTQYF
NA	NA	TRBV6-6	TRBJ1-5	TGTGCCAGCAGTTACGTCTATAGCAATCAGCCCCAGCATTTT	CASSYVYSNQPQHF
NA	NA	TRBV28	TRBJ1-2	TGTGCCAGCAGTTGGGCAACTAACTATGGCTACACCTTC	CASSWATNYGYTF
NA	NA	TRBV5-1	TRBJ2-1	TGCGCCAGCAGCTTGGGGGCGGGACAGTACAATGAGCAGTTCTTC	CASSLGAGQYNEQFF
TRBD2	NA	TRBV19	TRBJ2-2	TGTGCCAGTAGGACTAGCGGGGGTCCCGGGGAGCTGTTTTTT	CASRTSGGPGELFF
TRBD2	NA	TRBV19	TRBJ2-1	TGTGCCAGTAGTAGAACGGGACTAGCGGGATTCAGTGGTTATGAGCAGTTCTTC	CASSRTGLAGFSGYEQFF
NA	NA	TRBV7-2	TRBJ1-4	TGTGCCAGCAGCTTGCCGGGTCAGCCGGAAAAACTGTTTTTT	CASSLPGQPEKLFF
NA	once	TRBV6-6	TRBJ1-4	TGTGCCAGCAGTTACTCTCAGGGGTGGACTAATGAAAAACTGTTTTTT	CASSYSQGWTNEKLFF
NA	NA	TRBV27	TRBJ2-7	TGTGCCAGCAGTTGGGTGTCCGCCCCCTACGAGCAGTACTTC	CASSWVSAPYEQYF
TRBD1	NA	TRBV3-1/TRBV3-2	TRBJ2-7	TGTGCCAGCAGCCAAGATTCCCCGGGACAGGGGTCCTACGAGCAGTACTTC	CASSQDSPGQGSYEQYF
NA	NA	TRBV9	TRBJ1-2	TGTGCCAGCAGCGTAGGGGGAATGCGATATGGCTACACCTTC	CASSVGGMRYGYTF
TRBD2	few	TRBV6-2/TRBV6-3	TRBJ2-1	TGTGCCAGCAGTTACTTAGGCGGGGGGGCAGATGAGCAGTTCTTC	CASSYLGGGADEQFF
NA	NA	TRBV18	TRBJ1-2	TGTGCCAGCTCACCACCGTCAGGGGCAGGGTATGGCTACACCTTC	CASSPPSGAGYGYTF
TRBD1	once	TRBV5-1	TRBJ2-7	TGCGCCAGCAGCTCGAGGCCTATAGGGACAGGGGCCGCCTACGAGCAGTACTTC	CASSSRPIGTGAAYEQYF
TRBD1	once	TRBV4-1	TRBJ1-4	TGCGCCAGCAGCCCCCGGGACAGGGGGCAGGATAATGAAAAACTGTTTTTT	CASSPRDRGQDNEKLFF
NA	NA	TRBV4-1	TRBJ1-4	TGCGCCAGCAGCCAATCCCCAGGGAGGGAAAAACTGTTTTTT	CASSQSPGREKLFF
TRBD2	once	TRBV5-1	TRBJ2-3	TGCGCCAGCAGCTTAGGAGGCGGGAGGGCCACAGATACGCAGTATTTT	CASSLGGGRATDTQYF